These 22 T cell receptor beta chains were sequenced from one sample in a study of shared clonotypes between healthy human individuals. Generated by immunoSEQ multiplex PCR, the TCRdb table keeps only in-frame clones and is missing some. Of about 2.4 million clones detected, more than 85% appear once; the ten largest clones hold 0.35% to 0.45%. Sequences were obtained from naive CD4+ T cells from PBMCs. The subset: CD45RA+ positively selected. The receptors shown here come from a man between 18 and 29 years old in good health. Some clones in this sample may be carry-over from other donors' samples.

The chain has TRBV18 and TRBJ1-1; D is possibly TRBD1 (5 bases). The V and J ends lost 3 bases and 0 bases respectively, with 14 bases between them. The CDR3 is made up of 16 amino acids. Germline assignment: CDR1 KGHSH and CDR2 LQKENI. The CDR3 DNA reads TGTGCCAGCTCACCGAGGGCAGGGAGCATGAACACTGAAGCTTTCTTT. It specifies CASSPRAGSMNTEAFF.

CDR3 sequence (DNA): TGTGCCAGCAGCTTAGACTGGGCCAGGGCCCACTATTCACCCCTCCACTTT. It encodes CASSLDWARAHYSPLHF. The gene calls are TRBV7-2 and TRBJ1-6, with a tentative D call TRBD1 (5 bases). The CDR3 runs 17 residues. Trimming shortened V by 1 base and J by 8 bases, and 18 bases separated the two germline ends. Germline-derived CDR1 and CDR2 are SGHTA and FQGNSA.

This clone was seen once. This chain's CDR3 is CASSFASLETQYF. CDR3 nucleotides: TGTGCCAGCAGTTTTGCCAGCCTAGAGACCCAGTACTTC. The J gene is TRBJ2-5, the V gene TRBV27; D is unclear. Trimming left V 3 bases short and J 4 bases short, with 9 bases between. Germline CDR1 reads MNHEY; CDR2 reads SMNVEV (reference sequence). This CDR3 region has 13 residues.

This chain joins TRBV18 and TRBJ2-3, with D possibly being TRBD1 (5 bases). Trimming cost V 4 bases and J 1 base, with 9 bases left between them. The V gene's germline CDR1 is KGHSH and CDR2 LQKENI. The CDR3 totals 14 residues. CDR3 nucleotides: TGTGCCAGCTCACTCGAGACAGGCACAGATACGCAGTATTTT. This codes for CASSLETGTDTQYF.

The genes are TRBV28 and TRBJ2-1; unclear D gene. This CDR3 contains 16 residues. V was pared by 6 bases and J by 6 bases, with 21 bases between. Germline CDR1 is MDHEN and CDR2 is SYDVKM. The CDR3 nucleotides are TGTGCCAGCAGAACGCCCGCGGTTCCATCCCCCAATGAGCAGTTCTTC. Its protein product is CASRTPAVPSPNEQFF.

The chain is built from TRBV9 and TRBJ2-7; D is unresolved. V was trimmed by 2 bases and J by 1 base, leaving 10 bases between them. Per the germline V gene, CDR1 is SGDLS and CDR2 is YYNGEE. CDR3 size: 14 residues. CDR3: CASSVSGPSYEQYF. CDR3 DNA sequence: TGTGCCAGCAGCGTTTCGGGTCCTTCCTACGAGCAGTACTTC.

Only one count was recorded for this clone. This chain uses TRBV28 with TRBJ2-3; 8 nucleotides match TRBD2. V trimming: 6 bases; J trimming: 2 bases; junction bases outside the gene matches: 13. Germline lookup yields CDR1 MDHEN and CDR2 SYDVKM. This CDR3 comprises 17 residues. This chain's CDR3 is CASSNPRGGSDTDTQYF. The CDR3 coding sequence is TGTGCCAGCAGCAACCCCCGGGGGGGCTCCGACACAGATACGCAGTATTTT. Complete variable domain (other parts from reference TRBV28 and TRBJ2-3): DVKVTQSSRYLVKRTGEKVFLECVQDMDHENMFWYRQDPGLGLRLIYFSYDVKMKEKGDIPEGYSVSREKKERFSLILESASTNQTSMYLCASSNPRGGSDTDTQYFGPGTRLTVL.

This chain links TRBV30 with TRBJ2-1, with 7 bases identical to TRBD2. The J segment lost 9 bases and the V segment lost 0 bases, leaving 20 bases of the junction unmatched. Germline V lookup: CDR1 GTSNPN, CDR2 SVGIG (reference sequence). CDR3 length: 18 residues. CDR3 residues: CAWSVERIVGGSIGEQFF. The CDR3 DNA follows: TGTGCCTGGAGTGTAGAGAGGATTGTGGGCGGGAGTATAGGTGAGCAGTTCTTC.

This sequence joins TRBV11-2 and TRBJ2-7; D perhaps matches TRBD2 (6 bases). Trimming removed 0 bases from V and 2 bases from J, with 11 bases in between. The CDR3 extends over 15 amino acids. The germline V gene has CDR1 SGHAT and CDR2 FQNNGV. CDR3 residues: CASSLESSAAYEQYF. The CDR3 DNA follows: TGTGCCAGCAGCTTAGAGTCTAGCGCCGCCTACGAGCAGTACTTC. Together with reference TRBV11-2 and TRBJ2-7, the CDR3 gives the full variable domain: EAGVAQSPRYKIIEKRQSVAFWCNPISGHATLYWYQQILGQGPKLLIQFQNNGVVDDSQLPKDRFSAERLKGVDSTLKIQPAKLEDSAVYLCASSLESSAAYEQYFGPGTRLTVT.

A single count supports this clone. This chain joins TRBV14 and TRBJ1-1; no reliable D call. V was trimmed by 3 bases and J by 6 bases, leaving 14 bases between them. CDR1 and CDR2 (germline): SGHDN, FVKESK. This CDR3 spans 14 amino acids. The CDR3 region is CASSQVSRVAEAFF. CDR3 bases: TGTGCCAGCAGCCAGGTGTCTCGGGTCGCTGAAGCTTTCTTT.

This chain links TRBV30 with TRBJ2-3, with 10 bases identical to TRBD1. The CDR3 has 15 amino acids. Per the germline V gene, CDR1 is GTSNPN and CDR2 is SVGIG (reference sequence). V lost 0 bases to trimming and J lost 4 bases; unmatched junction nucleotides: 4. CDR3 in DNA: TGTGCCTGGAGTGTAGGGACAGGGGCAGCAGATACGCAGTATTTT. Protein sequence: CAWSVGTGAADTQYF.

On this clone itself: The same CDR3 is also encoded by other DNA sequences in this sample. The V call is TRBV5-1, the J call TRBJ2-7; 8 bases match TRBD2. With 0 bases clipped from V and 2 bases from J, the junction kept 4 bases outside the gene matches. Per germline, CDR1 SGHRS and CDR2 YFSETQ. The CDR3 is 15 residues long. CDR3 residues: CASSLAAGGPYEQYF. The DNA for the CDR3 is TGCGCCAGCAGCTTGGCCGCGGGAGGCCCCTACGAGCAGTACTTC.

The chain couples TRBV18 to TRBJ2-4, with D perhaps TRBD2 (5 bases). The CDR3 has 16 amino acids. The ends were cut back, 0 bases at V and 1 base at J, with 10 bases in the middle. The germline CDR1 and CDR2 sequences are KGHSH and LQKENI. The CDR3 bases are TGTGCCAGCTCACCACCAGGACTTGGGGCCAAAAACATTCAGTACTTC. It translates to CASSPPGLGAKNIQYF.

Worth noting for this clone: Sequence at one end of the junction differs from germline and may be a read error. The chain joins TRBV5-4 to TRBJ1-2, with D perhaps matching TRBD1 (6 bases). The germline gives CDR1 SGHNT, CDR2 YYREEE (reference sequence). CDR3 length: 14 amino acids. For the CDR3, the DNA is TGTGCCAGCAGTTTGGGGACATCCGACTATGGCTACACCTTC. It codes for CASSLGTSDYGYTF. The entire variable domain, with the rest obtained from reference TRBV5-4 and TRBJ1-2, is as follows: ETGVTQSPTHLIKTRGQQVTLRCSSQSGHNTVSWYQQALGQGPQFIFQYYREEENGRGNFPPRFSGLQFPNYSSELNVNALELDDSALYLCASSLGTSDYGYTFGSGTRLTVV.

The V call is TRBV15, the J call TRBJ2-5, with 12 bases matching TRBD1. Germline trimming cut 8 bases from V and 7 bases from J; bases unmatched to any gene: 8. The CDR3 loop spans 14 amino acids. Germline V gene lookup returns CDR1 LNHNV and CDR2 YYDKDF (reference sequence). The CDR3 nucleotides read TGTGCCACCCAAGCGGGACAGGGGGCAGGGACCCAGTACTTC. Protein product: CATQAGQGAGTQYF.

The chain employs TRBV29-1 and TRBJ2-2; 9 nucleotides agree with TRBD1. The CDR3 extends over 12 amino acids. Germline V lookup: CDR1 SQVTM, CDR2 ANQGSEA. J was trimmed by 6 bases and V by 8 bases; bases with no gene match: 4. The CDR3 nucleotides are TGCAGCTGTTGGGACAGGGCCGGGGAGCTGTTTTTT. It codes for CSCWDRAGELFF.

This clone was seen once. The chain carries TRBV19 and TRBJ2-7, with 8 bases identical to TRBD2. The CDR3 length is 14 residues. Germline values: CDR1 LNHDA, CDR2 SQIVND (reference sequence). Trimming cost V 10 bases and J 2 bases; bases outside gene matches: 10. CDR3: CATAPLAGTYEQYF. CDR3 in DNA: TGTGCCACCGCTCCCCTAGCGGGTACCTACGAGCAGTACTTC.

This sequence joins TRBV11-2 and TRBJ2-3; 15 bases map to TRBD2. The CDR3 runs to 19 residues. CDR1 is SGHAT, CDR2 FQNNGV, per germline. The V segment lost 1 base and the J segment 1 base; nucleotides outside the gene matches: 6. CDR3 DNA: TGTGCCAGCAGCTTAGCTGGACTAGCGGGAGGGGGCGGCACAGATACGCAGTATTTT. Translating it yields CASSLAGLAGGGGTDTQYF.

CDR3 in DNA: TGTGCCAGTAGTATTGCTGGAGGGACAGGTGGGGCCAACGTCCTGACTTTC. This codes for CASSIAGGTGGANVLTF. The V call is TRBV19, the J call TRBJ2-6, with 8 bases matching TRBD1. This CDR3 contains 17 residues. J was trimmed by 3 bases and V by 3 bases; bases with no gene match: 7. Germline V gene sequence: CDR1 LNHDA, CDR2 SQIVND (reference sequence).

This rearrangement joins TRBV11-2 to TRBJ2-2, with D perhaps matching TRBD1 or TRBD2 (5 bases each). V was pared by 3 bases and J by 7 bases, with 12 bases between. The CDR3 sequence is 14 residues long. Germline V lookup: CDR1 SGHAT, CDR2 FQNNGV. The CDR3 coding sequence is TGTGCCAGCAGCTTGGGGGTCTCGATCGGGGAGCTGTTTTTT. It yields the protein CASSLGVSIGELFF.

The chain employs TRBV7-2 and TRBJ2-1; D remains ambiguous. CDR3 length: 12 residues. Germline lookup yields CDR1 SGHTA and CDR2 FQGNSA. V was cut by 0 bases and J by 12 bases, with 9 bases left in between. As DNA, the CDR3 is TGTGCCAGCAGCTTAGCGGGCCTCGGGCAGTTCTTC. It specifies CASSLAGLGQFF.

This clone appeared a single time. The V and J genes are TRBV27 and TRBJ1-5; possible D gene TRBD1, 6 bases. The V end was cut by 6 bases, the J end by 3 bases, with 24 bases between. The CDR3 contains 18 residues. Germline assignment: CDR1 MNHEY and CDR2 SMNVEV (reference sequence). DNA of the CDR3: TGTGCCAGCAGCACCGGGACATCTTACTCCCCCTACAATCAGCCCCAGCATTTT. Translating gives CASSTGTSYSPYNQPQHF.